Each of the 8 T cell receptor beta chains below was sequenced from the same sample in a study of T-cell memory formation after mild COVID-19. TCRdb reprocessed the 5' RACE reads via MiXCR and lists one record per CDR3 protein. The sample has 400,000 or so distinct CDR3 sequences; 20% are singletons. Sequencing used PBMCs or a T cell subset sorted from them (not recorded which). The receptors were gathered from an adult woman who had mild COVID-19 (a few samples of this study predate the infection). Cell type and time point are not known.

The chain uses TRBV6-5 and TRBJ1-1; D is unclear. Trimming removed 0 bases from V and 7 bases from J, with 9 bases in between. The germline V gene has CDR1 MNHEY and CDR2 SVGAGI. The CDR3 sequence is 13 residues long. CDR3 DNA: TGTGCCAGCAGTTACTCGTCGGCAGATGAAGCTTTCTTT. The encoded protein is CASSYSSADEAFF.

The chain joins TRBV6-2 or TRBV6-3 to TRBJ2-3, with D tentatively TRBD2 (6 bases). The CDR3 is 15 residues long. Germline V gene lookup returns CDR1 MNHEY and CDR2 SVGEGT. V was shortened by 0 bases and J by 2 bases, with 9 bases between the two germline ends. CDR3 nucleotides: TGTGCCAGCAGTTACTCGGGACTCCTCACAGATACGCAGTATTTT. Amino acids: CASSYSGLLTDTQYF.

The rearrangement uses TRBV7-6 and TRBJ2-2; TRBD1 aligns across 9 bases. This CDR3 is built from 16 residues. Trimming took 5 bases from V and 7 from J; bases not matched to a gene: 11. Germline lookup yields CDR1 SGHVS and CDR2 FNYEAQ. The CDR3 region has the DNA TGTGCCAGCAGCCCTGGGACAGGGATAGGAGACGGGGAGCTGTTTTTT. It translates to CASSPGTGIGDGELFF. The whole variable domain, remainder taken from reference TRBV7-6 and TRBJ2-2, is GAGVSQSPRYKVTKRGQDVALRCDPISGHVSLYWYRQALGQGPEFLTYFNYEAQQDKSGLPNDRFSAERPEGSISTLTIQRTEQRDSAMYRCASSPGTGIGDGELFFGEGSRLTVL.

The chain combines TRBV10-3 with TRBJ1-5, with 10 bases fitting TRBD1. CDR3 size: 17 residues. Germline CDR1 ENHRY, CDR2 SYGVKD. V lost 4 bases and J lost 3; bases outside the gene matches: 9. The CDR3 loop reads CAISANPGTGDNQPQHF. The CDR3 DNA follows: TGTGCCATCAGTGCCAATCCCGGGACAGGGGACAATCAGCCCCAGCATTTT.

The chain combines TRBV7-9 with TRBJ2-4; 13 bases are shared with TRBD2. V gave up 4 bases and J gave up 8 bases; unmatched junction bases: 5. This CDR3 has 15 residues. Germline V lookup: CDR1 SEHNR, CDR2 FQNEAQ (reference sequence). Written as DNA, the CDR3 is TGTGCCAGCAGCTCCGGGACTAGCGGGATTTACATTCAGTACTTC. It translates to CASSSGTSGIYIQYF.

The chain joins TRBV23-1 to TRBJ2-2; TRBD1 agrees at 7 bases. TRBV23-1 is labeled an ORF, and its function is uncertain. This CDR3 contains 17 residues. V dropped 0 bases and J dropped 0; count of bases not matched to a gene: 4. As DNA, the CDR3 is TGCGCCAGCAGTCAATCCGACCAGGGGGCGAACACCGGGGAGCTGTTTTTT. It specifies CASSQSDQGANTGELFF.

J is TRBJ2-3 and V is TRBV25-1; 8 bases align to TRBD1. With V trimmed by 7 bases and J by 2 bases, 11 bases remained unmatched. This CDR3 region has 16 residues. Germline CDR1 MGHDK, CDR2 SYGVNS. The CDR3 region has the DNA TGTGCCAGCACTAGGGGCGGGGACAGGCTCACAGATACGCAGTATTTT. It translates to CASTRGGDRLTDTQYF.

This clonotype was seen a handful of times. The chain uses TRBV18 and TRBJ2-1, with no clear D. CDR1 and CDR2 from the germline V gene are KGHSH and LQKENI. CDR3 length: 17 residues. V lost 1 base to trimming and J lost 0 bases, with 13 bases between them. The DNA for the CDR3 is TGTGCCAGCTCACCACGTTCACGAGCTAGCTCCTACAATGAGCAGTTCTTC. Translation gives CASSPRSRASSYNEQFF.